This T cell receptor (beta chain) was captured by sequencing in a study of early T cells in non-severe SARS-CoV-2 infection (dated by TCRdb to the early 2020s). Background on the whole study: Bulk RNA from unsorted whole blood was used for TCR sequencing, so alpha and beta chains could not be paired. What the research found in general, with its limitations: VDJdb matching was skewed toward anti-spike CD8 responses, so virus-specific expansions were likely underestimated and private and CD4 specificities were missed.

Looking up the germline V gene yields CDR1 MNHEY and CDR2 SVGAGI. The CDR3 starts with the cysteine, ends with the phenylalanine, and has 16 residues. Only the CDR3 DNA is retained, 48 bases long and in frame from the first base. The germline V end is reduced by 0 bases and the J end by 3 bases; junction bases left unmatched: 5. This clonotype appeared a few times. The target of this receptor is not known. Within one base of it there is no much larger clone, and no base qualities were kept. The library was produced with 5' RACE. The instrument given in TCRdb is NextSeq 500. The TCR library protocol attached unique molecular identifiers to individual cDNA molecules to correct for sequencing error and PCR bias. Sequencing covered both TCR alpha and beta chains, and within each sample the abundances of alpha and beta sequences were tightly co-correlated. Turning to the authors' computational methods: V gene, J gene and CDR3 annotation of TCR sequences was performed with Decombinator V4. TCRs were defined as expanded if a significant change between any two time points was detected under a Poisson model with p below 0.0001. Abundances of TCRs were expressed as counts per million after normalisation to the total number of TCRs sequenced in each sample. MAIT TCRs were defined by TRAV1-2 paired with TRAJ12, TRAJ20 or TRAJ33, and iNKT TCRs by TRAV10 paired with TRAJ18. VDJdb, accessed 1 November 2021, was searched for CMV, EBV and SARS-CoV-2 annotated TCRs, excluding TCRs annotated for multiple antigens. TCRdb reran the public reads through fastp at Q25 and MiXCR, keeping productive beta chains. Rows are combined by CDR3 protein, so each entry shows the most common genes and DNA. Clone size and V and J calls follow TCRdb, not the original study. This sample comprises about 66,000 distinct CDR3 sequences, approximately 9.2% of them detected only once. Of the sample, 3.2% is held by the ten largest clones.

A case-control design nested within a healthcare worker cohort in London, UK, was used, with weekly nasopharyngeal swab PCR tests and blood sampling performed. Healthcare workers were enrolled in the week of the UK lockdown, from 23 to 31 March 2020, and were followed every week for up to roughly 15 weeks. This clonotype was obtained from an adult who was a healthcare worker with PCR-confirmed SARS-CoV-2 infection or an uninfected control (not recorded which). The chain is encoded by TRBV6-5 joined to TRBJ2-7, and TRBD2 aligns with 10 junction nucleotides. Sequencing was carried out using whole blood. CDR3 protein: CASSYSAGGPDYEQYF. The DNA is as follows: TGTGCCAGCAGTTACTCAGCGGGAGGGCCAGACTACGAGCAGTACTTC.